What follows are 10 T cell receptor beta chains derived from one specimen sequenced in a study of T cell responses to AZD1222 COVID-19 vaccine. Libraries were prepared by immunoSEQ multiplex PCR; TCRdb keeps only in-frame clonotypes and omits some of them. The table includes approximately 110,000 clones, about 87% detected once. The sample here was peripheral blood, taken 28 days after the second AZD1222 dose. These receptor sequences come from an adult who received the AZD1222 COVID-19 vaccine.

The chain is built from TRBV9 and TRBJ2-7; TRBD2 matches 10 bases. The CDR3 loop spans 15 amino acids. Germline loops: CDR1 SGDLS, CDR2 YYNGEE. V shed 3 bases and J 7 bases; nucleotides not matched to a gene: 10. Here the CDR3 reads CASSGRSGGAEEQYF. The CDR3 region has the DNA TGTGCCAGCAGCGGTCGAAGCGGGGGGGCGGAGGAGCAGTACTTC.

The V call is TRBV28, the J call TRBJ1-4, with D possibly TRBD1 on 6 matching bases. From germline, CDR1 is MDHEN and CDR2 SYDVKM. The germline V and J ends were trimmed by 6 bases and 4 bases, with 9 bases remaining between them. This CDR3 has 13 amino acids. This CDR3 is CASSRDINEKLFF. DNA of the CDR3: TGTGCCAGCAGCAGGGACATTAATGAAAAACTGTTTTTT.

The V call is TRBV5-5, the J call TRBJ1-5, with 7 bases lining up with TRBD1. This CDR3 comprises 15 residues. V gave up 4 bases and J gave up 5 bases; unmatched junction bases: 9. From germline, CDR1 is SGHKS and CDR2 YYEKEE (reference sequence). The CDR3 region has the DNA TGTGCCAGCAGCCCAGATACAGGGGCTCATCAGCCCCAGCATTTT. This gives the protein CASSPDTGAHQPQHF.

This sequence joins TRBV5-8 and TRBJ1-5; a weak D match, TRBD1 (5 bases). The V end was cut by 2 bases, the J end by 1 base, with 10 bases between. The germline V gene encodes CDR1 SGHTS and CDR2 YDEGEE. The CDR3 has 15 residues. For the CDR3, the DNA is TGTGCCAGCAGCTTCGGGGGGGAGAGCAATCAGCCCCAGCATTTT. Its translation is CASSFGGESNQPQHF.

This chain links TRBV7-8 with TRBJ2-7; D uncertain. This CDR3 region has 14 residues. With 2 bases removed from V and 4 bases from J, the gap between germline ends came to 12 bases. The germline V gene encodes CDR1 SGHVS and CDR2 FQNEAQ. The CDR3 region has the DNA TGTGCCAGCAGCTTAAGGTTCCCGGCTTACGAGCAGTACTTC. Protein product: CASSLRFPAYEQYF.

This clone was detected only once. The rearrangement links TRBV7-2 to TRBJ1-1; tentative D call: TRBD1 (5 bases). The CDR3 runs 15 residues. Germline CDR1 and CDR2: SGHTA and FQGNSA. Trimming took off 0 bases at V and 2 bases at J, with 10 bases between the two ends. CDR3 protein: CASSLAKGPNTEAFF. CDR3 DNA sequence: TGTGCCAGCAGCTTAGCGAAGGGGCCCAACACTGAAGCTTTCTTT.

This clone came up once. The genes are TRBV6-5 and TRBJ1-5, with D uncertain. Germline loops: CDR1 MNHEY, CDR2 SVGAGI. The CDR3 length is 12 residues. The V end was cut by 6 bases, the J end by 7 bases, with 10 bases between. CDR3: CASSTEGQPQHF. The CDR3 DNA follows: TGTGCCAGCAGCACCGAAGGGCAGCCCCAGCATTTT.

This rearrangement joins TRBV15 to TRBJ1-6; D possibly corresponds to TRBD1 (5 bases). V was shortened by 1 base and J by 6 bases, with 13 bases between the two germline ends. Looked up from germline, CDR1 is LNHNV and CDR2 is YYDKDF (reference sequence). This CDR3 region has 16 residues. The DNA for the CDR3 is TGTGCCACCAGCAGAGGAAGCGAAAGGGGTAATTCACCCCTCCACTTT. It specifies CATSRGSERGNSPLHF.

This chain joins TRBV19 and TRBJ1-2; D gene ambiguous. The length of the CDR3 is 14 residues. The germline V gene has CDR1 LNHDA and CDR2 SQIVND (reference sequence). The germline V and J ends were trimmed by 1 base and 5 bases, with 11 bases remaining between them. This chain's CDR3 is CASSIVDGAYGYTF. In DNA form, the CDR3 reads TGTGCCAGTAGTATAGTTGACGGTGCTTATGGCTACACCTTC.

CDR3 DNA: TGTGCCAGCAGCTTAGGGCAGGTCTCCTACGAGCAGTACTTC. This encodes CASSLGQVSYEQYF. The chain uses TRBV7-2 and TRBJ2-7; D is unclear. The CDR3 length is 14 residues. CDR1 is SGHTA and CDR2 is FQGNSA in the germline V gene. Trimming pared 1 base from V and 0 bases from J, leaving 7 bases between.